This T cell receptor beta chain was observed in a study of CD8 T cells in ankylosing spondylitis. There are many counts of this clonotype. Its antigen remains unidentified. V lost 3 bases and J lost 3, with 10 bases in between. The length of the CDR3 is 13 residues. Per the germline V gene, CDR1 is SGDLS and CDR2 is YYNGEE. Each TCR beta library was made by quantitative 5'-RACE that incorporated molecular barcodes. TCRdb used MiXCR to reprocess the 5' RACE reads, holding one entry per CDR3 protein. The sample lists about 230,000 distinct CDR3 sequences, around 8% occurring once. Study-level points and caveats: A TCR beta motif made of several highly homologous variants seemed typical of ankylosing spondylitis blood.

J is TRBJ2-7 and V is TRBV9; D possibly corresponds to TRBD1 (6 bases). This sequence was found in a female donor with ankylosing spondylitis or in good health (not recorded which). The sample comprised blood, either unsorted or a sorted T cell fraction (not recorded which). The CDR3 coding sequence is TGTGCCAGCAGCGCGACAGGCAGCTACGAGCAGTACTTC. Translating gives CASSATGSYEQYF.